Detailed here is one T cell receptor (beta chain). The antigen is undetermined. These data belong to a study of T cell responses to AZD1222 COVID-19 vaccine. Measured with immunoSEQ multiplex PCR; TCRdb has only the in-frame clones, and not every one. The sample includes 240,000 or so clones, more than 85% of them seen just once. Points from the study as a whole: Of spike-specific TCRs, nearly half reportedly target regions left unmutated in variants. Spike was spanned by vaccine-associated CD4 TCRs, which were dominant at 160-218 and 743-854. Donors in the cohort were predominantly white British and more often female, and clonal diversity was possibly underestimated.

This CDR3 spans 12 amino acids. Germline CDR1 SNHLY, CDR2 FYNNEI. Trimming removed 7 bases at V and 10 bases at J, with 14 bases between. The material was peripheral blood, obtained on day 0 of AZD1222 vaccination. The gene calls are TRBV2 and TRBJ2-1; no clear D gene. The clonotype comes from an adult in good health. The CDR3 reads CASILNQVEQFF. In DNA form, the CDR3 reads TGTGCCAGCATCCTCAACCAGGTGGAGCAGTTCTTC.